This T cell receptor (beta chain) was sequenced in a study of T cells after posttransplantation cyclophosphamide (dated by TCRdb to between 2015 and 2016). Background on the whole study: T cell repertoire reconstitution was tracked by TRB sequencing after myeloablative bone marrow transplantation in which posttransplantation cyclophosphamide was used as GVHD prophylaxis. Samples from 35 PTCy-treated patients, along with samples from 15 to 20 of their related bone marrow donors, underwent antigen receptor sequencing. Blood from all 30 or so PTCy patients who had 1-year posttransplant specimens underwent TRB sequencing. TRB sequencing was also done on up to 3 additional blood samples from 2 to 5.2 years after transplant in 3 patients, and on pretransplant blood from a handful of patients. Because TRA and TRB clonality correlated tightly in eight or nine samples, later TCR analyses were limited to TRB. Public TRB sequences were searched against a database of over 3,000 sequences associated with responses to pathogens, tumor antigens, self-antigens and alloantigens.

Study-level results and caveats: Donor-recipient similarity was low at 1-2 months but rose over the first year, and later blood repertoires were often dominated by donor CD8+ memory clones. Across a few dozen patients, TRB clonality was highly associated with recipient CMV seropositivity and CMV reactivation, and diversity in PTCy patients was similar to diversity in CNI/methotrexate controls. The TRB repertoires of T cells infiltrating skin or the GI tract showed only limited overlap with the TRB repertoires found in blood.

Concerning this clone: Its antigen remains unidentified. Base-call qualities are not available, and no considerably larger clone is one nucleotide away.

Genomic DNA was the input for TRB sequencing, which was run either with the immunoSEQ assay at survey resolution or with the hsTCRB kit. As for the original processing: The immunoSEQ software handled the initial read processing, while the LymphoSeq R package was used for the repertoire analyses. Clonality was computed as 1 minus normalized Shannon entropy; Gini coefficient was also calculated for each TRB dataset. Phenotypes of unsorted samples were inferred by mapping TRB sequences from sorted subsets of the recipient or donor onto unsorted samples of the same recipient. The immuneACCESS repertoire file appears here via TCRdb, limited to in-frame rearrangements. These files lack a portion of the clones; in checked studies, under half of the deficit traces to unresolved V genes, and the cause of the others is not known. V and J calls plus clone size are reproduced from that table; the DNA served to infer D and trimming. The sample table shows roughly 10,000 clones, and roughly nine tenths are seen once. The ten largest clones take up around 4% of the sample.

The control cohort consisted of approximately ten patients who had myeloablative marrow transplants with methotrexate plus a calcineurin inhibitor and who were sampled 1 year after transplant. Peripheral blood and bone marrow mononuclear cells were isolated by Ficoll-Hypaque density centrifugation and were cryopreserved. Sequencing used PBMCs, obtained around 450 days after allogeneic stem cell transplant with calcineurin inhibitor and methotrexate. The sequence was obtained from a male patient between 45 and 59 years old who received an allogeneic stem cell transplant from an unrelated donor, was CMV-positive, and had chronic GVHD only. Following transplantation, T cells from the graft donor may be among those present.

The DNA sequence follows: TGTGCCAGCAGTTTAGCGGGGGGTCAGCCCCAGCATTTT. It translates as CASSLAGGQPQHF. This chain is built from TRBV27 and TRBJ1-5; TRBD1 might be the D gene, on 5 matching bases. From cysteine to phenylalanine, the CDR3 is 13 amino acids long. The entry retains the CDR3 DNA only, 39 bases that are in frame from base 1. As encoded in the germline V gene (reference sequence), CDR1 is MNHEY while CDR2 is SMNVEV. V loses 2 bases, J loses 6 bases, and the germline ends lie 8 bases apart.